This T cell receptor beta chain was sequenced during a study of HIV-infected patients and healthy controls. Looking at the study overall: Total CDR3 counts per chain did not differ significantly between patients and controls.

There are a few counts of this clonotype. Its specificity is not known. CDR3 size: 13 residues. Germline-derived CDR1 and CDR2 are SGHRS and YFSETQ. Trimming left V 0 bases short and J 3 bases short, with 6 bases between. Whole blood was used without fractionation, so all unsorted peripheral T cells were included. Overall study results and limits: Healthy controls shared more CDR3 sequences between individuals than HIV-infected patients did.

Reverse transcription used around 500 ng RNA and constant-region primers for alpha and beta. Using multiplexing indices, alpha and beta chain libraries were generated apart by chain-specific third strand synthesis. From the 5' RACE reads, TCRdb called clonotypes with MiXCR, one entry per CDR3 protein. The data contain some 9,000 distinct CDR3 sequences, around 8.5% of them singletons. This chain joins TRBV5-1 and TRBJ2-5, with D hard to call. The sequence derives from an adult with HIV infection. The donor label of this sample is uncertain. The sample was blood, taken before antiretroviral therapy. CDR3 in amino acids: CASSLVHEETQYF. The CDR3 DNA follows: TGCGCCAGCAGCTTGGTTCACGAAGAGACCCAGTACTTC.